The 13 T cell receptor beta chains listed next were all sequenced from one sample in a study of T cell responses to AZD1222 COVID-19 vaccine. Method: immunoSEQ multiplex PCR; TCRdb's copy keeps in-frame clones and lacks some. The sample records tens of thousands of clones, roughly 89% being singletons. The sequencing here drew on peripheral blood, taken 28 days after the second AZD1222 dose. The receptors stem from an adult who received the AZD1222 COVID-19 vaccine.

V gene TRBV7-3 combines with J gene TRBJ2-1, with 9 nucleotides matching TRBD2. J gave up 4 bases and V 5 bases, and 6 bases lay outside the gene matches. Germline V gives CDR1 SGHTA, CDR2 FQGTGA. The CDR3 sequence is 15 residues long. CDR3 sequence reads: CASSQISGGYNEQFF. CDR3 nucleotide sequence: TGTGCCAGCAGCCAAATTAGCGGGGGTTACAATGAGCAGTTCTTC.

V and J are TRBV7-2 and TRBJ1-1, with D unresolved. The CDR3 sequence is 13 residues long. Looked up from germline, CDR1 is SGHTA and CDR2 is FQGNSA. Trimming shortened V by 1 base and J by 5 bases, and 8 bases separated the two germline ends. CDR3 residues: CASSLVSQTEAFF. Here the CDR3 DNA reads TGTGCCAGCAGCTTAGTCTCCCAGACTGAAGCTTTCTTT.

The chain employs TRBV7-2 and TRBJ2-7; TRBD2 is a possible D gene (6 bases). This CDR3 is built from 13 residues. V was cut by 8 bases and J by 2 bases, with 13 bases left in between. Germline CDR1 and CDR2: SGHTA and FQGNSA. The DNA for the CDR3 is TGTGCCAGCGCCGGTGGAGGGGCCTACGAGCAGTACTTC. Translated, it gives CASAGGGAYEQYF.

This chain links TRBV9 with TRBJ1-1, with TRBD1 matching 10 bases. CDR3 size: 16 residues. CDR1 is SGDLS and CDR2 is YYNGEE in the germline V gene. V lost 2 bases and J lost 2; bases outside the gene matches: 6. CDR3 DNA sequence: TGTGCCAGCAGCGTTGGGACAGGGGACATTAACACTGAAGCTTTCTTT. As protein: CASSVGTGDINTEAFF.

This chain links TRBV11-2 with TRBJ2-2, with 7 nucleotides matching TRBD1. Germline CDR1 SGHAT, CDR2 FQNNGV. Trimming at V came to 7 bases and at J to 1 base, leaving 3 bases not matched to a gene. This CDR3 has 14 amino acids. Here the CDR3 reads CASTRTGNTGELFF. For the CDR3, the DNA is TGTGCCAGCACCCGGACAGGGAACACCGGGGAGCTGTTTTTT.

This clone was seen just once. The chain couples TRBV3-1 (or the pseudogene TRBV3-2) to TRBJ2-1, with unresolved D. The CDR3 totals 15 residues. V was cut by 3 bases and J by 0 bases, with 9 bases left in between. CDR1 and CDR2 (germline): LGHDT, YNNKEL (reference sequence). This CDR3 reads CASSQTQSSYNEQFF. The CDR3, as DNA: TGTGCCAGCAGCCAGACACAGTCCTCCTACAATGAGCAGTTCTTC.

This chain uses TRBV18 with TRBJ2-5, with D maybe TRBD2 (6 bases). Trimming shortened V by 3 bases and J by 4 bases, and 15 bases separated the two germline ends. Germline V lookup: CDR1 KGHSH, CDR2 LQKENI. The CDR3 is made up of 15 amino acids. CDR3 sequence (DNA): TGTGCCAGCTCACCGGAAGGTCGGGGAGGAGAGACCCAGTACTTC. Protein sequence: CASSPEGRGGETQYF.

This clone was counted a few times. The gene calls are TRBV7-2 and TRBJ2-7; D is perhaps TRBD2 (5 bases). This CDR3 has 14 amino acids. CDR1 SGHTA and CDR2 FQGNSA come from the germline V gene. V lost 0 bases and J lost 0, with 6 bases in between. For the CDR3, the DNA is TGTGCCAGCAGCTTAGCTGCGGGCTCCTACGAGCAGTACTTC. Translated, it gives CASSLAAGSYEQYF.

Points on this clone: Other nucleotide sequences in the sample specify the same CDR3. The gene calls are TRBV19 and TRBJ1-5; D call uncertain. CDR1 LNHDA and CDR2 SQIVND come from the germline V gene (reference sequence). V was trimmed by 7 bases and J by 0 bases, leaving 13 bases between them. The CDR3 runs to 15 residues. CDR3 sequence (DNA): TGTGCCAGTACTCCCGAACCGTATAGCAATCAGCCCCAGCATTTT. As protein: CASTPEPYSNQPQHF.

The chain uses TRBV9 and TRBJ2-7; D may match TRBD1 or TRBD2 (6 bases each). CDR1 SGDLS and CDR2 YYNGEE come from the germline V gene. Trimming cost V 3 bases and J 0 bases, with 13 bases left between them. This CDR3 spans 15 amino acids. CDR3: CASSASAGHSYEQYF. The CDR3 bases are TGTGCCAGCAGCGCCTCGGCGGGACACTCCTACGAGCAGTACTTC.

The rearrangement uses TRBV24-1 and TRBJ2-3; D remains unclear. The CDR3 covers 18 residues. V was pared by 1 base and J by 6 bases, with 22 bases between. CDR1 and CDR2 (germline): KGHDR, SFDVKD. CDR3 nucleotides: TGTGCCACCAGTGATTTCGCCGAGATAAGAGGTGTCACCGATACGCAGTATTTT. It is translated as CATSDFAEIRGVTDTQYF.

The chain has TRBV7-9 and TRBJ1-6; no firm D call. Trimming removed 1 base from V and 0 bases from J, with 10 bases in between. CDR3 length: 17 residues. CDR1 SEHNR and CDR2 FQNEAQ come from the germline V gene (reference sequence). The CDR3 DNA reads TGTGCCAGCAGCTTAGGGACGGCCAGCTCCTATAATTCACCCCTCCACTTT. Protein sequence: CASSLGTASSYNSPLHF. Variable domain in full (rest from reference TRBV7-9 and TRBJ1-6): DTGVSQNPRHKITKRGQNVTFRCDPISEHNRLYWYRQTLGQGPEFLTYFQNEAQLEKSRLLSDRFSAERPKGSFSTLEIQRTEQGDSAMYLCASSLGTASSYNSPLHFGNGTRLTVT.

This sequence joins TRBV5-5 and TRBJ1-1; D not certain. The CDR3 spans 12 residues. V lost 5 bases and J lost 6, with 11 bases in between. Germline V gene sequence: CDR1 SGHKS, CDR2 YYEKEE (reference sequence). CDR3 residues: CASSRAHSEAFF. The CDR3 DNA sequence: TGTGCCAGCAGTCGAGCACATTCTGAAGCTTTCTTT.